This T cell receptor (beta chain) came from a study of shared clonotypes between healthy human individuals. Study-wide results and caveats: Tissue TCR repertoires likely differ from these blood-only repertoires.

The study drew its donors from healthy HIV-negative adults without recent acute infections or vaccinations. About this clone itself: Its cognate antigen is unknown. Compared with germline, one end of the junction differs, possibly owing to a read error.

The repertoire was sequenced with immunoSEQ multiplex PCR; TCRdb's copy has only in-frame clones and lacks some. The table includes roughly 2.2 million clones, approximately 90% detected once. This CDR3 has 18 residues. Germline V gene data show CDR1 as MDHEN and CDR2 as SYDVKM. Sequenced: naive CD4+ T cells from PBMCs. Subset noted: CD45RA+ positively selected. This receptor was obtained from a man younger than 30 in good health. Some clones in this sample may be carry-over from other donors' samples. The rearrangement uses TRBV28 and TRBJ1-1, with 11 bases fitting TRBD1. The DNA of the CDR3 is TGTGCCAGCAGTTCTATCTCAGGACAGGGGGCCCTGAAAACTGAAGCTTTCTTT. It codes for CASSSISGQGALKTEAFF.